Below, 27 T cell receptor beta chains from the same sample are listed, as sequenced in a study of blood T cells in healthy people across ages. A sample-barcoded 5' primer and a J-beta primer mix were used in a second PCR of roughly 6 to 11 cycles. TCRdb reprocessed the 5' RACE reads via MiXCR and lists one record per CDR3 protein. The sample lists about 680,000 distinct CDR3 sequences; roughly 49% were seen once. Sequencing was done on a sample of blood. Receptors originate from a woman in her sixties in good health.

This clonotype was counted many times. The chain joins TRBV7-2 to TRBJ2-7; either TRBD1 or TRBD2 may supply D (5 bases each). The CDR3 loop spans 15 amino acids. Germline V lookup: CDR1 SGHTA, CDR2 FQGNSA. Trimming took 5 bases from V and 3 from J, leaving 17 bases between them. CDR3 loop: CASSRRDGEHYEQYF. DNA for the CDR3: TGTGCCAGCAGCCGAAGGGACGGGGAACACTACGAGCAGTACTTC.

V usage is TRBV7-8 and J usage is TRBJ1-2; D is unresolved. Per germline, CDR1 SGHVS and CDR2 FQNEAQ. CDR3 length equals 15 residues. V was cut by 2 bases and J by 8 bases, with 18 bases left in between. This chain's CDR3 is CASSLKGREGRGYTF. The CDR3 DNA sequence: TGTGCCAGCAGCTTAAAGGGTCGCGAGGGTCGCGGCTACACCTTC.

DNA for the CDR3: TGTGCCAGCAGTTTGACCGGGAGGGCCCTAGATACGCAGTATTTT. Translating gives CASSLTGRALDTQYF. This chain joins TRBV27 and TRBJ2-3, with 8 bases that match TRBD2. Trimming took 3 bases from V and 5 from J; bases not matched to a gene: 7. The CDR3 is made up of 15 amino acids. CDR1 MNHEY and CDR2 SMNVEV come from the germline V gene (reference sequence).

This chain uses TRBV30 with TRBJ1-1; weak D call: TRBD1 (6 bases). Germline values: CDR1 GTSNPN, CDR2 SVGIG (reference sequence). Trimming removed 5 bases at V and 3 bases at J, with 16 bases between. The CDR3 consists of 14 residues. CDR3 nucleotides: TGTGCCTGGCAACCCGACAGGAGGGACACTGAAGCTTTCTTT. This sequence encodes CAWQPDRRDTEAFF. Filled out from reference TRBV30 and TRBJ1-1, the complete variable domain reads SQTIHQWPATLVQPVGSPLSLECTVEGTSNPNLYWYRQAAGRGLQLLFYSVGIGQISSEVPQNLSASRPQDRQFILSSKKLLLSDSGFYLCAWQPDRRDTEAFFGQGTRLTVV.

CDR3 DNA sequence: TGTGCCAGCAGTTCAGGAGAAGCTTCGCAGTATTTT. Residues: CASSSGEASQYF. The J gene is TRBJ2-3, the V gene TRBV2; no clear D gene. CDR3 length: 12 residues. Germline loops: CDR1 SNHLY, CDR2 FYNNEI. Trimming stripped 5 bases from V and 10 bases from J, with 13 bases between.

The chain joins TRBV12-3 or TRBV12-4 to TRBJ2-7; D may be TRBD2 (5 bases). With 3 bases removed from V and 1 base from J, the gap between germline ends came to 13 bases. The CDR3 consists of 15 residues. The CDR3 loop is CASSFGGTRSYEQYF. CDR3 DNA: TGTGCCAGCAGTTTCGGAGGCACACGTTCCTACGAGCAGTACTTC.

The chain uses TRBV6-5 and TRBJ2-7, with D possibly matching TRBD2 (5 bases). The V gene's germline CDR1 is MNHEY and CDR2 SVGAGI. This CDR3 contains 14 residues. Trimming took off 5 bases at V and 3 bases at J, with 14 bases between the two ends. As DNA, the CDR3 is TGTGCCAGCAGTACCAAACCCGGGGACTACGAGCAGTACTTC. Protein sequence: CASSTKPGDYEQYF.

The genes are TRBV20-1 and TRBJ2-5; TRBD1 aligns across 9 bases. Germline V gives CDR1 DFQATT, CDR2 SNEGSKA (reference sequence). The J segment lost 5 bases and the V segment lost 6 bases, leaving 7 bases of the junction unmatched. The CDR3 contains 13 residues. The CDR3 bases are TGCAGTGCACCGGACAGGGGAGGGGAGACCCAGTACTTC. Translated: CSAPDRGGETQYF.

V gene TRBV7-2 combines with J gene TRBJ2-1; TRBD2 matches at 10 bases. V lost 1 base and J lost 11; bases outside the gene matches: 8. CDR1 and CDR2 from the germline V gene are SGHTA and FQGNSA. The CDR3 spans 15 residues. CDR3 in amino acids: CASSLGPASGGQQFF. As DNA, the CDR3 is TGTGCCAGCAGCTTAGGGCCGGCTAGCGGGGGTCAGCAGTTCTTC.

This clonotype has just one count. V usage is TRBV3-1 and J usage is TRBJ1-2; 9 nucleotides agree with TRBD1. Losses at the gene ends were 1 base for V and 8 bases for J; bases not matched to a gene: 11. CDR1 LGHDT and CDR2 YNNKEL come from the germline V gene (reference sequence). CDR3 size: 16 residues. Here the CDR3 reads CASSQGLGQGSGGYTF. The CDR3 nucleotides read TGTGCCAGCAGCCAAGGTTTGGGACAGGGAAGTGGAGGCTACACCTTC.

J is TRBJ2-5 and V is TRBV11-2, with D hard to call. The CDR3 totals 15 residues. Germline V lookup: CDR1 SGHAT, CDR2 FQNNGV. V lost 1 base and J lost 2, with 11 bases in between. The CDR3 DNA follows: TGTGCCAGCAGCTTAGCTGCCGCTATTCAAGAGACCCAGTACTTC. Residues: CASSLAAAIQETQYF.

The chain is built from TRBV15 and TRBJ1-4; no firm D call. This CDR3 has 14 amino acids. V dropped 0 bases and J dropped 7 bases, with 9 bases sitting between them. Germline V gene lookup returns CDR1 LNHNV and CDR2 YYDKDF (reference sequence). CDR3 coding DNA: TGTGCCACCAGCAGAGATTCCCTGGGTGAAAAACTGTTTTTT. Protein sequence: CATSRDSLGEKLFF. The full variable domain, in which reference TRBV15 and TRBJ1-4 provide the parts outside the CDR3, is DAMVIQNPRYQVTQFGKPVTLSCSQTLNHNVMYWYQQKSSQAPKLLFHYYDKDFNNEADTPDNFQSRRPNTSFCFLDIRSPGLGDTAMYLCATSRDSLGEKLFFGSGTQLSVL.

This clonotype was detected a few times. This chain uses TRBV20-1 with TRBJ2-7; D remains ambiguous. CDR1 and CDR2 (germline): DFQATT, SNEGSKA (reference sequence). Trimming left V 5 bases short and J 2 bases short, with 13 bases between. This CDR3 spans 13 amino acids. The CDR3 coding sequence is TGCAGTGCTGCAGCTAGGGAAACCTACGAGCAGTACTTC. As protein: CSAAARETYEQYF.

The rearrangement links TRBV3-1 to TRBJ2-7; possibly TRBD2 for D (5 bases). The germline V gene encodes CDR1 LGHDT and CDR2 YNNKEL (reference sequence). The CDR3 loop spans 15 amino acids. V was shortened by 3 bases and J by 6 bases, with 18 bases between the two germline ends. The CDR3 DNA is TGTGCCAGCAGCCAGTACCTACTAGGGTCGGGCGAGCAGTACTTC. It encodes CASSQYLLGSGEQYF.

The chain is built from TRBV5-1 and TRBJ2-1; D perhaps matches TRBD2 (6 bases). The CDR3 is made up of 16 amino acids. Deletions cut 0 bases from V and 9 bases from J, with 19 bases between. Germline lookup yields CDR1 SGHRS and CDR2 YFSETQ. CDR3 DNA sequence: TGCGCCAGCAGCTTGGCCGTGGGAGGAGGGTTCATTGAGCAGTTCTTC. This sequence encodes CASSLAVGGGFIEQFF.

This clonotype was seen once. The J gene is TRBJ2-1, the V gene TRBV28, with 9 nucleotides matching TRBD1. Germline V CDR1 and CDR2: MDHEN, SYDVKM. The V segment lost 2 bases and the J segment 9 bases; nucleotides outside the gene matches: 5. The CDR3 extends over 14 amino acids. CDR3 protein: CASSLGGQGSEQFF. DNA for the CDR3: TGTGCCAGCAGTTTAGGAGGACAGGGGAGTGAGCAGTTCTTC.

This clonotype was seen a handful of times. The rearrangement links TRBV27 to TRBJ2-5; the D gene is possibly TRBD1 (6 bases). The CDR3 sequence is 9 residues long. V lost 9 bases and J lost 11, with 10 bases in between. The germline V gene encodes CDR1 MNHEY and CDR2 SMNVEV (reference sequence). CDR3 residues: CARQGEQYF. CDR3 DNA: TGTGCCAGACAGGGAGAGCAGTACTTC.

This chain links TRBV9 with TRBJ2-1; D might be TRBD1 or TRBD2, each matching 5 bases. Germline V gene lookup returns CDR1 SGDLS and CDR2 YYNGEE. CDR3 length: 15 residues. V lost 5 bases to trimming and J lost 7 bases, with 19 bases between them. The CDR3 loop reads CASSLDLGTSNEQFF. Here the CDR3 DNA reads TGTGCCAGCAGTCTAGACCTAGGGACCTCAAATGAGCAGTTCTTC.

In DNA, the CDR3 is TGCGCCAGCAGCTTGGCCCCAAGCGCAACTAATGAAAAACTGTTTTTT. It yields the protein CASSLAPSATNEKLFF. This chain joins TRBV5-1 and TRBJ1-4; D ambiguous. The CDR3 is 16 residues long. Trimming took off 0 bases at V and 0 bases at J, with 9 bases between the two ends. CDR1 is SGHRS and CDR2 is YFSETQ in the germline V gene.

This chain links TRBV2 with TRBJ2-2; no clear D. Germline V lookup: CDR1 SNHLY, CDR2 FYNNEI. This CDR3 comprises 13 residues. V lost 4 bases to trimming and J lost 4 bases, with 7 bases between them. The CDR3 here is CASSVDPTGELFF. CDR3 bases: TGTGCCAGCAGTGTGGACCCCACCGGGGAGCTGTTTTTT.

The chain employs TRBV10-3 and TRBJ1-1; 9 bases align to TRBD1. The CDR3 runs to 13 residues. Looked up from germline, CDR1 is ENHRY and CDR2 is SYGVKD. With 4 bases clipped from V and 5 bases from J, the junction kept 2 bases outside the gene matches. The CDR3 loop reads CAISGQGGTEAFF. The CDR3 DNA reads TGTGCCATCAGTGGACAGGGGGGTACTGAAGCTTTCTTT.

This clonotype was found a few times. The chain uses TRBV5-1 and TRBJ2-4; D unresolved. The DNA end is a closer match to TRBJ2-7, so the J assignment may be wrong. There are 12 residues in the CDR3. Germline assignment: CDR1 SGHRS and CDR2 YFSETQ. The CDR3 protein is CASSLYTDEQYF. The CDR3, as DNA: TGCGCCAGCAGCTTGTATACAGACGAGCAGTACTTC.

This clonotype has a count of ten or more. The chain couples TRBV4-3 to TRBJ2-1, with D hard to call. V shed 0 bases and J shed 0 bases, with 12 bases lying between them. The CDR3 extends over 17 amino acids. Germline CDR1 is LGHNA and CDR2 is YSLEER. CDR3 nucleotides: TGCGCCAGCAGCCAAGATCTGGTCTATAGCTCCTACAATGAGCAGTTCTTC. This sequence encodes CASSQDLVYSSYNEQFF.

This clonotype was detected only a few times. V gene TRBV28 combines with J gene TRBJ1-4; TRBD1 might be the D (5 bases). Trimming cost V 9 bases and J 4 bases, with 18 bases left between them. Per the germline V gene, CDR1 is MDHEN and CDR2 is SYDVKM. CDR3 length equals 15 residues. This CDR3 reads CASATLGTGNEKLFF. The CDR3 nucleotides read TGTGCCAGTGCCACCTTAGGGACGGGTAATGAAAAACTGTTTTTT.

The gene calls are TRBV25-1 and TRBJ1-1; D is ambiguous. This CDR3 is built from 14 residues. V gave up 0 bases and J gave up 1 base, with 6 bases separating them. Per the germline V gene, CDR1 is MGHDK and CDR2 is SYGVNS. The CDR3 coding sequence is TGTGCCAGCAGTGAATATCAAACGAACACTGAAGCTTTCTTT. Protein product: CASSEYQTNTEAFF. Full variable domain (missing parts from reference TRBV25-1 and TRBJ1-1): EADIYQTPRYLVIGTGKKITLECSQTMGHDKMYWYQQDPGMELHLIHYSYGVNSTEKGDLSSESTVSRIRTEHFPLTLESARPSHTSQYLCASSEYQTNTEAFFGQGTRLTVV.

This clonotype occurred many times. This sequence joins TRBV6-5 and TRBJ2-7; D not certain. This CDR3 spans 13 amino acids. V lost 7 bases and J 7 bases, leaving 17 bases between the germline ends. Germline CDR1 MNHEY, CDR2 SVGAGI. Here the CDR3 reads CASIPKGLREQYF. The DNA for the CDR3 is TGTGCCAGCATCCCAAAAGGGTTGCGTGAGCAGTACTTC.

V gene TRBV3-1 combines with J gene TRBJ1-2; a weak D match, TRBD1 (5 bases). V shed 4 bases and J shed 1 base, with 10 bases lying between them. The CDR3 consists of 14 residues. Germline-derived CDR1 and CDR2 are LGHDT and YNNKEL (reference sequence). CDR3 in amino acids: CASSRPGLNYGYTF. DNA of the CDR3: TGTGCCAGCAGCCGTCCGGGACTTAACTATGGCTACACCTTC. Combining the CDR3 with reference TRBV3-1 and TRBJ1-2 gives the whole variable domain DTAVSQTPKYLVTQMGNDKSIKCEQNLGHDTMYWYKQDSKKFLKIMFSYNNKELIINETVPNRFSPKSPDKAHLNLHINSLELGDSAVYFCASSRPGLNYGYTFGSGTRLTVV.